What follows describes a single T cell receptor (beta chain). The sample belongs to a study of blood T cell repertoires in COVID-19. The data were produced by immunoSEQ multiplex PCR, yet TCRdb's version contains in-frame clones alone and is incomplete. The data show 65,000 or so clones, 75% to 85% seen once. The sequenced sample was peripheral blood. The clonotype comes from a man older than 75 with acute or convalescent COVID-19.

The CDR3 DNA reads as TGCGCCAGCAGCTTGGAAACAGGGGGCACTGAAGCTTTCTTT. Protein sequence: CASSLETGGTEAFF. V and J are TRBV5-1 and TRBJ1-1; 8 positions match TRBD1. Germline V gives CDR1 SGHRS, CDR2 YFSETQ. The CDR3 length is 14 residues. V gave up 0 bases and J gave up 4 bases; unmatched junction bases: 2.